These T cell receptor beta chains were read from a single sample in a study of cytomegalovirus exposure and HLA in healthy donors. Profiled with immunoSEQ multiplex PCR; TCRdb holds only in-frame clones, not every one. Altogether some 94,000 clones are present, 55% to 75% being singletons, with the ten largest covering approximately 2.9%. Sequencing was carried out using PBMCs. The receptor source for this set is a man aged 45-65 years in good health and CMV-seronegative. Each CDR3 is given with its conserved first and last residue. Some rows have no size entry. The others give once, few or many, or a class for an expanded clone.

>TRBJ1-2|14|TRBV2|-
CASRETGGMDGYTF
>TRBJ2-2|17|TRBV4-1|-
CASSQEGLTRDTGELFF
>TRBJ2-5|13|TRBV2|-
CASAPGNQETQYF
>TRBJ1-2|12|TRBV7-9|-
CASSPGGFGYTF
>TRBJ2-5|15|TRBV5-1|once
CASSLTGPGDETQYF
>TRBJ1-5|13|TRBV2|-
CASSGRGSQPQHF
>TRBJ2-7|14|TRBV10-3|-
CAISEGGDLYEQYF
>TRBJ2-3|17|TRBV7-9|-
CALGVAGVSSSTDTQYF
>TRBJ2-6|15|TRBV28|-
CASSFVTYGANVLTF
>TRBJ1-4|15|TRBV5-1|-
CASSLGQLTNEKLFF